These 2 T cell receptor beta chains share one sample of origin, sequenced in a study of T cells in Graves' hyperthyroidism and ophthalmopathy. Regions amplified from RNA transcripts were the TCR beta CDR3 regions. Using the HTBI primer set, a first-round RT-PCR was run on the TCR CDR3. A single record per CDR3 protein comes from TCRdb applying MiXCR to the multiplex PCR reads. The sample records approximately 400,000 distinct CDR3 sequences, 13% being singletons. Sequencing input: blood. The receptors stem from a man aged 25-40 years with Graves' hyperthyroidism that later progressed to Graves' ophthalmopathy.

This chain joins TRBV6-5 and TRBJ2-7; 8 bases fit TRBD1. The CDR3 loop spans 13 amino acids. The germline V gene has CDR1 MNHEY and CDR2 SVGAGI. Trimming took 4 bases from V and 4 from J; bases not matched to a gene: 3. CDR3 amino acids: CASSCGQGYEQYF. CDR3 in DNA: TGTGCCAGCAGTTGCGGACAGGGTTACGAGCAGTACTTC.

This clonotype was seen a handful of times. The chain combines TRBV24-1 with TRBJ2-1; 11 bases match TRBD2. This CDR3 contains 18 residues. The V gene's germline CDR1 is KGHDR and CDR2 SFDVKD. Trimming removed 4 bases from V and 4 bases from J; junction bases left unmatched: 11. CDR3: CATSERVAGGGSYNEQFF. Written as DNA, the CDR3 is TGTGCCACCAGTGAGAGGGTAGCGGGGGGGGGGTCGTACAATGAGCAGTTCTTC.